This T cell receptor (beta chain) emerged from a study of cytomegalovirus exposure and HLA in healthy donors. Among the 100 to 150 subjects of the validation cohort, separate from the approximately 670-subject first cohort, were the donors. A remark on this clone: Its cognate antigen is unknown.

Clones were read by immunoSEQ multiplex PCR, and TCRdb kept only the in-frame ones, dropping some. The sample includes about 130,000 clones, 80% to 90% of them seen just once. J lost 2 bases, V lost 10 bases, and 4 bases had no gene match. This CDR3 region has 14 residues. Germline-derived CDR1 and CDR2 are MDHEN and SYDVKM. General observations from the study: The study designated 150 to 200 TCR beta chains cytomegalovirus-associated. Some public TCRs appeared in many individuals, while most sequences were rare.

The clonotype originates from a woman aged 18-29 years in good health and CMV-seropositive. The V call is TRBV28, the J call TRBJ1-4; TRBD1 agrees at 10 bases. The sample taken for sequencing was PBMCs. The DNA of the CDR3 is TGTGCCACCCGGGACAGGGGCACTAATGAAAAACTGTTTTTT. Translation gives CATRDRGTNEKLFF.